This is a list of T cell receptor beta chains from one sample in a study of chemoradiotherapy in HPV16-positive cancers. Clones were read by immunoSEQ multiplex PCR, and TCRdb kept only the in-frame ones, dropping some. The table lists under 2,000 clones, roughly 90% of them singletons, with 8.5% to 10% in the top ten. Sequenced here: tumor tissue, sampled from a patient who underwent chemoradiotherapy. These receptors were taken from a human donor with HPV-associated anogenital cancer. The CDR3 runs from the conserved cysteine through the conserved F or W. Fields, in order: V gene, D gene, CDR3 protein. The D gene is left open where the match is weak.

TRBV6-1,TRBD2,CATRGWGTSIYEQYF
TRBV20-1,-,CSARDRYEAFF
TRBV5-5,-,CASSTHRDINGYTF
TRBV15,-,CATSRSRNTEAFF
TRBV10-3,-,CAISESVGAGTSNNEQFF
TRBV18,TRBD1,CASSPYRGRTYNSPLHF
TRBV27,-,CASSFGAPGATEAFF
TRBV4-3,TRBD1,CASSPGTGEQTDTQYF
TRBV2,-,CASRRGASYGYTF
TRBV29-1,-,CSVGDGLNQPQHF
TRBV7-3,TRBD2,CASSSLAGESNEQFF
TRBV6-5,-,CASSYSKSISNTEAFF
TRBV18,TRBD1,CASVNLGTAPWDEQFF
TRBV5-4,-,CASSLGLVGRRDTQYF